This TCR beta chain comes out of a study of response to subunit inactivated influenza vaccine. Findings and limits, study-wide: Few new T cells, the authors suggested, are recruited by each seasonal influenza vaccination.

TCRdb called the RT-PCR reads again in MiXCR, with one record for every CDR3 protein. The repertoire holds around 750,000 distinct CDR3 sequences, with around 20% as singletons. This clonotype was counted a few times. Antigen: not known. The sequences come from PBMCs from blood, collected 5 days after vaccination. The sequence was obtained from a man in his fifties or sixties who received an inactivated influenza vaccine.

The CDR3 region is CSANWASGGTDTQYF. In nucleotides, the CDR3 is TGCAGTGCTAACTGGGCTAGCGGCGGAACAGATACGCAGTATTTT. The chain combines TRBV20-1 with TRBJ2-3, with 7 bases lining up with TRBD2. With V trimmed by 4 bases and J by 3 bases, 10 bases remained unmatched. The CDR3 contains 15 residues. Germline CDR1 and CDR2: DFQATT and SNEGSKA (reference sequence).